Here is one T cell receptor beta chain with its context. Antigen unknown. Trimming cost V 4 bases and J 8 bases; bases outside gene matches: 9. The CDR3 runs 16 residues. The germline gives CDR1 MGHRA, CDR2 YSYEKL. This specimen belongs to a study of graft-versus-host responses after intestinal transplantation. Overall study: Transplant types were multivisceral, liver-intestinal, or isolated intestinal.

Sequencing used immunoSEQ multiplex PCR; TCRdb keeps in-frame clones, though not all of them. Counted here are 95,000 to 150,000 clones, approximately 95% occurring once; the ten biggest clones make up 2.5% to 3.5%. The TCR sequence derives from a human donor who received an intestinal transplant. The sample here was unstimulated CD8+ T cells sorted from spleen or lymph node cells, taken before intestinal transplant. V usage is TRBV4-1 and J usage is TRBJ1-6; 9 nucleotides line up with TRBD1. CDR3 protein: CASSPSDRGLDSPLHF. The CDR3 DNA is TGCGCCAGCAGCCCATCGGACAGGGGTCTGGATTCACCCCTCCACTTT.